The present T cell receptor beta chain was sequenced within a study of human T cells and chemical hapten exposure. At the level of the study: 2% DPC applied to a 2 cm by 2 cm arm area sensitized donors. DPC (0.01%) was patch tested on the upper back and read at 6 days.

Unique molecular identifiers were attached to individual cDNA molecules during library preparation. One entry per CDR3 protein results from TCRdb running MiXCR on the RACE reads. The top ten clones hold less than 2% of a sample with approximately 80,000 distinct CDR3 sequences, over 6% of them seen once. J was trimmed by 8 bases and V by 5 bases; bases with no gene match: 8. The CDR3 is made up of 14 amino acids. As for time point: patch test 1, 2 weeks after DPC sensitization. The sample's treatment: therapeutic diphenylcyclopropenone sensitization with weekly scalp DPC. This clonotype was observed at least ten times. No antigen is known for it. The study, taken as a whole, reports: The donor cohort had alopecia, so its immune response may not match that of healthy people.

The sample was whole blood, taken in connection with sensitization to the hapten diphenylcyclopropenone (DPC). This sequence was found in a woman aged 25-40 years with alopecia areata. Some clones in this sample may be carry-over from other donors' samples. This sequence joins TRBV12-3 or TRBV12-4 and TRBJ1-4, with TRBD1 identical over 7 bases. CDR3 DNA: TGTGCCAGCAGTCAGACAGGGACCCCGGAAAAACTGTTTTTT. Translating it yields CASSQTGTPEKLFF.